Reported below is one TCR beta chain. This sample is drawn from a study of shared clonotypes between healthy human individuals. Original analysis: Sequence data from immunoSEQ were junction-only and lacked quality scores; consequently, filtering differed. This table comes from immunoSEQ multiplex PCR, and its TCRdb copy is limited to in-frame clones, with some not included. D and trimming were read from the DNA, whereas the V and J calls and clone size are those reported in that table. The table records roughly 720,000 clones, about 92% of them present only once. Material for sequencing was memory CD8+ T cells from PBMCs. Subset reported: CD45RO+ cells pooled with CCR7-negative TemRA cells. This TCR came from a man between 18 and 35 years old in good health. Some clones in this sample may be carry-over from other donors' samples.

In DNA form, the CDR3 reads TGTGCCAGCACCCCGGGACGTTACTATGGCTACACCTTC. It yields the protein CASTPGRYYGYTF. The rearrangement uses TRBV27 and TRBJ1-2, with D perhaps TRBD1 (5 bases). Germline CDR1 reads MNHEY; CDR2 reads SMNVEV (reference sequence). The CDR3 is 13 amino acids. V lost 7 bases, J lost 3 bases, and 12 bases lay in between.